What follows are 9 T cell receptor beta chains derived from one specimen sequenced in a study of T cell responses to AZD1222 COVID-19 vaccine. Sequenced by immunoSEQ multiplex PCR; TCRdb stores in-frame clones only, minus some. The table lists about 110,000 clones, around nine tenths of them singletons. The sequences come from peripheral blood, collected on day 0 of AZD1222 vaccination. The receptors here all came from an adult in good health.

This chain uses TRBV30 with TRBJ1-5; D is possibly TRBD1 (6 bases). The CDR3 has 14 residues. The germline gives CDR1 GTSNPN, CDR2 SVGIG (reference sequence). V gave up 3 bases and J gave up 7 bases, with 16 bases separating them. The chain's CDR3 is CAWSPGGGRQPQHF. CDR3 nucleotides: TGTGCCTGGAGCCCCGGGGGCGGGAGACAGCCCCAGCATTTT.

V and J are TRBV19 and TRBJ1-5, with D tentatively TRBD1 (6 bases). This CDR3 region has 14 residues. Looked up from germline, CDR1 is LNHDA and CDR2 is SQIVND (reference sequence). The V end lost 4 bases, the J end lost 5 bases, and 12 bases lay between the germline ends. CDR3 in amino acids: CASSNRVKDQPQHF. Here the CDR3 DNA reads TGTGCCAGTAGTAACAGGGTAAAGGATCAGCCCCAGCATTTT.

This chain connects TRBV27 to TRBJ1-5; D possibly corresponds to TRBD1 (6 bases). The germline V and J ends were trimmed by 5 bases and 2 bases, with 13 bases remaining between them. The CDR3 is 15 residues long. Germline values: CDR1 MNHEY, CDR2 SMNVEV (reference sequence). For the CDR3, the DNA is TGTGCCAGCAGTCAGGGGAGTCGGGGCAATCAGCCCCAGCATTTT. Translation: CASSQGSRGNQPQHF.

This rearrangement joins TRBV3-1 (or the pseudogene TRBV3-2) to TRBJ2-5, with D possibly TRBD2 on 6 matching bases. CDR3 length: 15 residues. V was shortened by 3 bases and J by 5 bases, with 16 bases between the two germline ends. The germline gives CDR1 LGHDT, CDR2 YNNKEL (reference sequence). This CDR3 reads CASSHPSGLAETQYF. The DNA of the CDR3 is TGTGCCAGCAGCCACCCAAGCGGGCTAGCGGAGACCCAGTACTTC.

This sequence joins TRBV3-1 (or the pseudogene TRBV3-2) and TRBJ2-7; perhaps TRBD2 as D (5 bases). Germline lookup yields CDR1 LGHDT and CDR2 YNNKEL (reference sequence). The CDR3 length is 15 residues. With 1 base removed from V and 6 bases from J, the gap between germline ends came to 16 bases. CDR3 region: CASSQAAGILLEQYF. The CDR3 nucleotides read TGTGCCAGCAGCCAAGCGGCGGGCATCCTCCTCGAGCAGTACTTC.

V is TRBV6-5 and J is TRBJ1-3; D uncertain. CDR3 length: 12 amino acids. V gave up 4 bases and J gave up 3 bases, with 4 bases separating them. Per the germline V gene, CDR1 is MNHEY and CDR2 is SVGAGI. CDR3 in amino acids: CASSSDGNTIYF. CDR3 in DNA: TGTGCCAGCAGTTCCGATGGAAACACCATATATTTT.

The chain is built from TRBV24-1 and TRBJ2-1; 8 positions match TRBD1. The ends lost 4 bases at V and 2 bases at J; junction bases unmatched: 6. Germline-derived CDR1 and CDR2 are KGHDR and SFDVKD. This CDR3 is 16 amino acids long. The CDR3 DNA is TGTGCCACCAGTGACCGAGGGACAGGCCCCTACAATGAGCAGTTCTTC. This sequence encodes CATSDRGTGPYNEQFF.

The chain is built from TRBV25-1 and TRBJ2-7; weak D call: TRBD1 (5 bases). CDR3 size: 15 residues. Germline assignment: CDR1 MGHDK and CDR2 SYGVNS. Trimming left V 6 bases short and J 2 bases short, with 17 bases between. The CDR3 reads CASRAWGGGAYEQYF. In DNA form, the CDR3 reads TGTGCCAGCAGGGCTTGGGGCGGCGGAGCCTACGAGCAGTACTTC.

This sequence joins TRBV30 and TRBJ2-2; D might be TRBD2 (5 bases). This CDR3 is 14 amino acids long. CDR1 GTSNPN and CDR2 SVGIG come from the germline V gene (reference sequence). V lost 2 bases, J lost 0 bases, and 7 bases lay in between. This CDR3 is CAWSSAANTGELFF. CDR3 coding DNA: TGTGCCTGGAGTTCAGCGGCGAACACCGGGGAGCTGTTTTTT.